The T cell receptor beta chain described here comes from a study of blood T cell repertoires in COVID-19. Generated by immunoSEQ multiplex PCR, the TCRdb table keeps only in-frame clones and is missing some. The sample yields under 350,000 clones, less than 90% seen once. Germline V gene lookup returns CDR1 SEHNR and CDR2 FQNEAQ (reference sequence). CDR3 size: 17 residues. The ends lost 4 bases at V and 4 bases at J; junction bases unmatched: 6. This chain connects TRBV7-9 to TRBJ2-5; 16 bases line up with TRBD2. The receptor was isolated from a man in his sixties who had recovered from COVID-19. Sequenced: peripheral blood. CDR3 sequence: CASSSGLAGGRGETQYF. DNA for the CDR3: TGTGCCAGCAGCTCGGGACTAGCGGGGGGGCGAGGAGAGACCCAGTACTTC.